The clone carrying this TCR beta chain turned up a few times. The TCRbeta library was prepared with unique molecular identifiers. TCRdb ran MiXCR on the PCR reads and lists one entry per CDR3 protein. The profile shows just under 550,000 distinct CDR3 sequences, around 20% of them singletons. These data originate in a study of T-cell reconstitution after alpha-beta-depleted transplantation in children. Trimming at V came to 5 bases and at J to 3 bases, leaving 8 bases not matched to a gene. The CDR3 has 15 residues. Germline V gives CDR1 LNHNV, CDR2 YYDKDF (reference sequence). This TCR was recovered from a human donor who donated a stem cell graft to a child with acute lymphoblastic leukemia. The source was PBMCs from the stem cell graft donor, collected from the stem cell graft. The chain combines TRBV15 with TRBJ2-7, with TRBD2 matching 9 bases. The CDR3 reads CATSGFLSGSYEQYF. In nucleotides, the CDR3 is TGTGCCACCAGCGGGTTTCTTAGCGGGAGCTACGAGCAGTACTTC.